This T cell receptor beta chain derives from a study of T cell responses to AZD1222 COVID-19 vaccine. TCRdb's copy holds only in-frame clones and misses some; the assay was immunoSEQ multiplex PCR. The table includes around 100,000 clones, 86% detected once. Germline V lookup: CDR1 LNHNV, CDR2 YYDKDF (reference sequence). Trimming removed 5 bases at V and 4 bases at J, with 13 bases between. This CDR3 region has 14 residues. The study, taken as a whole, reports: It should be noted that donors were predominantly white British and more often female, and clonal diversity was possibly underestimated. Vaccine-associated CD4 TCRs spanned spike, dominant at 160-218 and 743-854.

Concerning this clone itself: The antigen is not known.

This TCR was recovered from an adult in good health. The sequencing used peripheral blood, collected on day 0 of AZD1222 vaccination. This rearrangement joins TRBV15 to TRBJ2-3, with no clear D. In nucleotides, the CDR3 is TGTGCCACCAGCCCAAATAAAGCGCCAGATACGCAGTATTTT. It codes for CATSPNKAPDTQYF.